This passage covers 18 T cell receptor beta chains from one sample sequenced in a study of blood T cells in healthy people across ages. Alongside a J-beta primer mix, a sample-barcoded 5' primer served in a second PCR lasting roughly 7 to 11 cycles. TCRdb redid the calling of the 5' RACE reads with MiXCR, one entry per CDR3 protein. The sample gives approximately 1,000,000 distinct CDR3 sequences, under 45% of which show up once; 15% to 20% is in the top ten. The material sequenced was blood. The source of these receptors is a woman aged 60-70 years in good health.

This chain joins TRBV6-2 or TRBV6-3 and TRBJ2-1; 7 nucleotides match TRBD2. Germline loops: CDR1 MNHEY, CDR2 SVGEGT. This CDR3 spans 16 amino acids. V lost 8 bases, J lost 9 bases, and 19 bases stayed unmatched. As DNA, the CDR3 is TGTGCCAGCCGCCCGGTTGAGAGCGGGACGTTTGGTGAGCAGTTCTTC. Protein sequence: CASRPVESGTFGEQFF.

This clonotype came up a few times. This chain joins TRBV6-2 or TRBV6-3 and TRBJ2-3, with D tentatively TRBD1 (6 bases). Between the trimmed V and J ends, which lost 4 bases and 3 bases, there was a span of 11 bases. This CDR3 spans 14 amino acids. Germline CDR1 is MNHEY and CDR2 is SVGEGT. This CDR3 reads CASSSRGRTDTQYF. DNA of the CDR3: TGTGCCAGCAGTTCCAGGGGTAGGACAGATACGCAGTATTTT.

This clonotype was seen a few times. V and J are TRBV10-3 and TRBJ1-2; tentative D call: TRBD1 (6 bases). V was clipped by 4 bases and J by 4 bases, with 13 bases between them. CDR1 ENHRY and CDR2 SYGVKD come from the germline V gene. This CDR3 is 14 amino acids long. The CDR3 here is CAISAEGDLYGYTF. In DNA form, the CDR3 reads TGTGCCATCAGTGCCGAGGGGGACCTCTATGGCTACACCTTC.

DNA of the CDR3: TGTGCCACCAGCAGAGAGCAGGAGACCCAGTACTTC. Translating gives CATSREQETQYF. The chain combines TRBV15 with TRBJ2-5; no reliable D call. Germline V gives CDR1 LNHNV, CDR2 YYDKDF (reference sequence). The CDR3 totals 12 residues. The V end lost 0 bases, the J end lost 5 bases, and 4 bases lay between the germline ends. Complete variable domain (other parts from reference TRBV15 and TRBJ2-5): DAMVIQNPRYQVTQFGKPVTLSCSQTLNHNVMYWYQQKSSQAPKLLFHYYDKDFNNEADTPDNFQSRRPNTSFCFLDIRSPGLGDTAMYLCATSREQETQYFGPGTRLLVL.

J is TRBJ2-5 and V is TRBV27, with 7 bases identical to TRBD2. The J segment lost 11 bases and the V segment lost 6 bases, leaving 15 bases of the junction unmatched. This CDR3 contains 14 residues. The germline CDR1 and CDR2 sequences are MNHEY and SMNVEV (reference sequence). CDR3 coding DNA: TGTGCCAGCAGGCCTGGGACTAATCGTAGTGGGCAGTACTTC. It is translated as CASRPGTNRSGQYF.

A few counts support this clonotype. The chain combines TRBV20-1 with TRBJ2-7; 11 nucleotides align to TRBD2. Germline CDR1 is DFQATT and CDR2 is SNEGSKA (reference sequence). The CDR3 length is 15 residues. The trim removed 6 bases at V and 6 bases at J, leaving 13 bases unmatched. This chain's CDR3 is CSAVGSGRAGSEQYF. The CDR3 nucleotides are TGCAGTGCCGTAGGTAGCGGGAGGGCCGGGAGCGAGCAGTACTTC.

This clonotype appeared once. This chain links TRBV20-1 with TRBJ1-4; tentative D call: TRBD1 (5 bases). The CDR3 consists of 16 residues. V lost 6 bases and J 0 bases, leaving 17 bases between the germline ends. From germline, CDR1 is DFQATT and CDR2 SNEGSKA (reference sequence). CDR3 coding DNA: TGCAGTGCCCCTCCCACCGACAGTCCAACTAATGAAAAACTGTTTTTT. This translates into CSAPPTDSPTNEKLFF.

Here the CDR3 reads CASNKASGRAGETQYF. The CDR3 bases are TGTGCCAGCAATAAGGCTAGCGGGAGGGCAGGGGAGACCCAGTACTTC. This chain links TRBV6-5 with TRBJ2-5; 12 bases are shared with TRBD2. V shed 7 bases and J 5 bases; nucleotides not matched to a gene: 11. Germline values: CDR1 MNHEY, CDR2 SVGAGI. The CDR3 is 16 amino acids.

This sequence joins TRBV12-3 or TRBV12-4 and TRBJ1-1, with TRBD1 matching 7 bases. This CDR3 has 15 amino acids. J gave up 1 base and V 5 bases, and 7 bases lay outside the gene matches. This CDR3 is CASSRTGAGNTEAFF. CDR3 coding DNA: TGTGCCAGCAGTAGAACAGGGGCGGGGAACACTGAAGCTTTCTTT.

Worth noting for this clonotype: At one of its ends the junction is not consistent with the germline gene, which may arise from a read error. The chain is built from TRBV7-2 and TRBJ2-5; 7 nucleotides line up with TRBD1. CDR1 is SGHTA and CDR2 is FQGNSA in the germline V gene. CDR3 length: 15 amino acids. Written as DNA, the CDR3 is TGTGCCGGCAGCTTAGGGGGACAGAGCCAAGAGACCCAGTACTTC. Its translation: CAGSLGGQSQETQYF.

The rearrangement links TRBV15 to TRBJ2-5; D unresolved. The CDR3 loop spans 13 amino acids. V shed 2 bases and J shed 5 bases, with 9 bases lying between them. The germline V gene encodes CDR1 LNHNV and CDR2 YYDKDF (reference sequence). CDR3 coding DNA: TGTGCCACCAGCAGAAACCTACGGGAGACCCAGTACTTC. This encodes CATSRNLRETQYF.

The V gene is TRBV6-2 or TRBV6-3, the J gene TRBJ2-7; 7 bases match TRBD2. Per germline, CDR1 MNHEY and CDR2 SVGEGT. The length of the CDR3 is 14 residues. V lost 6 bases, J lost 4 bases, and 9 bases stayed unmatched. CDR3 protein: CASSRRREIYEQYF. For the CDR3, the DNA is TGTGCCAGCAGCCGCCGGCGGGAGATATACGAGCAGTACTTC.

This clonotype has a handful of counts. V and J are TRBV4-1 and TRBJ2-1; D call uncertain. The V gene's germline CDR1 is MGHRA and CDR2 YSYEKL. The V end lost 2 bases, the J end lost 7 bases, and 12 bases lay between the germline ends. The CDR3 totals 14 residues. CDR3 protein: CASSQTVAENEQFF. CDR3 nucleotides: TGCGCCAGCAGCCAAACAGTTGCCGAGAATGAGCAGTTCTTC.

Points on this clonotype: The conserved closing phenylalanine or tryptophan is absent in this CDR3, likely reflecting a read error. The chain employs TRBV12-3 or TRBV12-4 and TRBJ2-1; D remains ambiguous. This CDR3 comprises 15 residues. Between the trimmed V and J ends, which lost 6 bases and 1 base, there was a span of 13 bases. The chain's CDR3 is CASRPPGGSYNEQFC. In nucleotides, the CDR3 is TGTGCCAGCAGGCCCCCGGGTGGGTCCTACAATGAGCAGTTCTGC.

This chain connects TRBV6-1 to TRBJ2-4; D possibly corresponds to TRBD1 (6 bases). The J call may be incorrect, as the DNA end agrees better with TRBJ2-5. Germline-derived CDR1 and CDR2 are MNHNS and SASEGT. The CDR3 spans 14 residues. CDR3 in amino acids: CASSTYRTEETQYF. In nucleotides, the CDR3 is TGTGCCAGCAGTACCTACAGGACAGAAGAGACCCAGTACTTC.

The rearrangement uses TRBV5-6 and TRBJ2-5; D not resolved. The J call may be faulty, since TRBJ2-7 better matches the DNA end. CDR3 length equals 15 residues. Per the germline V gene, CDR1 is SGHDT and CDR2 is YYEEEE. CDR3 sequence reads: CASSLTWTVGYEQYF. The CDR3, as DNA: TGTGCCAGCAGCTTGACATGGACCGTCGGCTACGAGCAGTACTTC.

In this sample, this clonotype turned up a few times. The V gene is TRBV29-1, the J gene TRBJ2-7; 9 positions match TRBD2. The CDR3 length is 13 residues. J lost 3 bases, V lost 6 bases, and 6 bases had no gene match. Germline lookup yields CDR1 SQVTM and CDR2 ANQGSEA. DNA of the CDR3: TGCAGCGTCTCGGGACTAGCTGGCTACGAGCAGTACTTC. As protein: CSVSGLAGYEQYF.

The J gene is TRBJ2-4, the V gene TRBV7-3, with D uncertain. V was shortened by 5 bases and J by 1 base, with 15 bases between the two germline ends. The germline gives CDR1 SGHTA, CDR2 FQGTGA. The CDR3 loop spans 16 amino acids. CDR3 loop: CASSPGGVRAKNIQYF. CDR3 sequence (DNA): TGTGCCAGCAGCCCTGGTGGAGTTAGGGCCAAAAACATTCAGTACTTC.